This T cell receptor (beta chain) was recorded in a study of blood T cell repertoires in COVID-19. At the level of the study: T cells, B-cell-depleted T cells, or PBMCs provided the cDNA or gDNA that served as material.

Trimming stripped 4 bases from V and 6 bases from J, with 10 bases between. Germline V gives CDR1 LNHDA, CDR2 SQIVND (reference sequence). The CDR3 has 13 residues. Authors' analysis steps: It was from reference gene primer amplification that nucleated cell counts were estimated. The repertoire was sequenced with immunoSEQ multiplex PCR; TCRdb's copy has only in-frame clones and lacks some. The DNA gave D and trimming, while V, J and clone size come from that table. The table includes approximately 270,000 clones, roughly 84% detected once. Sequencing was done on a sample of peripheral blood. This TCR was recovered from an older person with COVID-19, enrolled during active disease. The chain is built from TRBV19 and TRBJ2-1; tentative D call: TRBD1 (5 bases). The CDR3 DNA follows: TGTGCCAGTAGTAGCAGGGTTATCAATGAGCAGTTCTTC. It encodes CASSSRVINEQFF.